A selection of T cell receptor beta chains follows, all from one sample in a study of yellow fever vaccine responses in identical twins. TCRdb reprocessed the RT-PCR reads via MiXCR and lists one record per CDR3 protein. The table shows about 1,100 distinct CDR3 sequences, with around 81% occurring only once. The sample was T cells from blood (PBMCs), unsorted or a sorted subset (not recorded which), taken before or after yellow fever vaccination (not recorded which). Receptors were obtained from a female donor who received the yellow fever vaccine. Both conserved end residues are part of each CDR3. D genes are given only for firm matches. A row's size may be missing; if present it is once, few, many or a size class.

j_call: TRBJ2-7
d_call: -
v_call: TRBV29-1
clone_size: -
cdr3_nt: TGCAGCGTTGGAGCACGGGGCGGTCAGTACTTC
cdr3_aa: CSVGARGGQYF

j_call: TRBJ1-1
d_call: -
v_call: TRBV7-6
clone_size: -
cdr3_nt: TGTGCCAGCAGCTCCCCGGAGACAAAAGCTTTCTTT
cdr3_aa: CASSSPETKAFF

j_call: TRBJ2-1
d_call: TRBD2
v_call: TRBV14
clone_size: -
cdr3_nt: TGTGCCAGCAGCCGCGGCGGGACTAGCGGGAGAGTTGAGCAGTTCTTC
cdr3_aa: CASSRGGTSGRVEQFF

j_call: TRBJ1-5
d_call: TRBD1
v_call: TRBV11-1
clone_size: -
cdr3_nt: TGTGCCAGCAGCTTCTACAATCACAGGGGGCGGGATGATCAGCCCCAGCATTTT
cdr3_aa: CASSFYNHRGRDDQPQHF

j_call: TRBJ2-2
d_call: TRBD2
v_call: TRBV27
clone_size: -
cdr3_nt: TGTGCCAGCAGTTTCCTTCTTGGGAGCGGGAGGGCCGGGGAGCTGTTTTTT
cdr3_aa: CASSFLLGSGRAGELFF

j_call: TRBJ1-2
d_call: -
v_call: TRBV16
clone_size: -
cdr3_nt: TGTGCCAGCAGCCAAGGAGGGTACAGCTACACCTTC
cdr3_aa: CASSQGGYSYTF

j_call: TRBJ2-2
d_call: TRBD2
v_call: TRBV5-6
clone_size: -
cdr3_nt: TGTGCCAGCATATCAGGACTAGCGGGGTTCACCGGGGAGCTGTTTTTT
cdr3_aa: CASISGLAGFTGELFF

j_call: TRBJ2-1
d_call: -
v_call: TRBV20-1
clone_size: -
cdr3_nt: TGCGGGGGATACTCCGCGAGCTCCTACAATGAGCAGTTCTTC
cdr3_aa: CGGYSASSYNEQFF

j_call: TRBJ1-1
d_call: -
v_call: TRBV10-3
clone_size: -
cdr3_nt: TGTGCCATCGTGGCACCGATGAACACTGAAGCTTTCTTT
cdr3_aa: CAIVAPMNTEAFF

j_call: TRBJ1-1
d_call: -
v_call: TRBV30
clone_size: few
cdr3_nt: TGTGCTCATATAACCAGTGGGAACACTGAAGCTTTCTTT
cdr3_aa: CAHITSGNTEAFF

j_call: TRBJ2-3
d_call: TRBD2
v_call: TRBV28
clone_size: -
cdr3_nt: TGTGCCAGCAGGCACGGGACTAGCGGATCCACAGATACGCAGTATTTT
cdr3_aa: CASRHGTSGSTDTQYF

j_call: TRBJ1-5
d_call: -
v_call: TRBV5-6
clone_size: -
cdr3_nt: TGTGCCAGCAGCTTGGATGGTCAGCCCCAGCATTTT
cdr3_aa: CASSLDGQPQHF

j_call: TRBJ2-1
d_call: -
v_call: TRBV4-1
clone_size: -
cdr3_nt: TGCGCCAGCAGCCATTGGTGGGGCAATGAGCAGTTCTTC
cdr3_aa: CASSHWWGNEQFF